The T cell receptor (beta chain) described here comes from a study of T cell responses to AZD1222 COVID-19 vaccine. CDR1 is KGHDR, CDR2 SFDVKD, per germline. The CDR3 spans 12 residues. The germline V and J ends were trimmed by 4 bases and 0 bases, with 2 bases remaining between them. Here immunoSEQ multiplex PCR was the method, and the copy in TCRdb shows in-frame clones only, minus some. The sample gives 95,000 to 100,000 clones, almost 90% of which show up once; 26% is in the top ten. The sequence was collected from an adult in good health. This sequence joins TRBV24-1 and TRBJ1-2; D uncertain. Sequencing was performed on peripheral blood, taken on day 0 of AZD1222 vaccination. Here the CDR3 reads CATSESNYGYTF. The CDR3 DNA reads TGTGCCACCAGTGAGTCTAACTATGGCTACACCTTC.